The entry below gives a single T cell receptor beta chain sequence along with its context. The entry originates in a study of beta chain features in type 1 diabetes. What was sequenced were expressed TCRB transcripts, since all of the isolated RNA had been reverse transcribed. The repertoire was sequenced with immunoSEQ multiplex PCR; TCRdb's copy has only in-frame clones and lacks some. The sample has 300,000 to 350,000 clones; 8% are singletons. Germline CDR1 MDHEN, CDR2 SYDVKM. The CDR3 length is 16 residues. Trimming removed 7 bases from V and 5 bases from J, with 20 bases in between. Sequences were obtained from central memory CD4+ T cells from blood. The receptor was derived from a woman younger than 30 in good health. The rearrangement uses TRBV28 and TRBJ1-4, with a weak D call TRBD1 (5 bases). CDR3 sequence (DNA): TGTGCCAGCAATTCACCGGAGACAGCTAGAAATGAAAAACTGTTTTTT. Encoded protein: CASNSPETARNEKLFF.